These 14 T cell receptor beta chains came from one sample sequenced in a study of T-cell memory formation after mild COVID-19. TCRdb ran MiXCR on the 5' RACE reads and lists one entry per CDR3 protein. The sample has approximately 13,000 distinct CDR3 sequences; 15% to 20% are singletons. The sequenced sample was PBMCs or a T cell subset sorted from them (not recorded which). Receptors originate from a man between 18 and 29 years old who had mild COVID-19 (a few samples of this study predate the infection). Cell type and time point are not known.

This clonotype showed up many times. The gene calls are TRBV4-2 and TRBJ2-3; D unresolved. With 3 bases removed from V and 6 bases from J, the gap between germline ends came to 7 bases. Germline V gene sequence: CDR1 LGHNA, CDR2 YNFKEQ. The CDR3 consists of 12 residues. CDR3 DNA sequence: TGTGCCAGCAGCCAGGCCAGGGATACGCAGTATTTT. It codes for CASSQARDTQYF.

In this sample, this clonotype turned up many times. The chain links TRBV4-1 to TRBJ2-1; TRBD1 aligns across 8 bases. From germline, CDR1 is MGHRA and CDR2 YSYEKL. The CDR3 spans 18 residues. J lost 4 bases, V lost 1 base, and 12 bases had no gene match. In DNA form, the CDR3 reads TGCGCCAGCAGCCAAGCCGAACCGGACAGGGTCGGTTACAATGAGCAGTTCTTC. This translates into CASSQAEPDRVGYNEQFF.

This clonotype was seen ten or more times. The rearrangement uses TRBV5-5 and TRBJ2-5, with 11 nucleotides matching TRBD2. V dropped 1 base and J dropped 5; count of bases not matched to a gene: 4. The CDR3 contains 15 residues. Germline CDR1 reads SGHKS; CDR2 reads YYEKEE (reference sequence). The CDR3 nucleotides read TGTGCCAGCAGCTTGTTTAGCGGGGGGGCCGAGACCCAGTACTTC. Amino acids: CASSLFSGGAETQYF.

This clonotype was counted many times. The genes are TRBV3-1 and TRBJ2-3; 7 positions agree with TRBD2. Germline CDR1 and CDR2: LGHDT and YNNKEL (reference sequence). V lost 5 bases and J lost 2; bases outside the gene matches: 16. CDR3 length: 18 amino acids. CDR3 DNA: TGTGCCAGCAGCGGGTTTGGTGGGGAGGGATCACCCACAGATACGCAGTATTTT. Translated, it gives CASSGFGGEGSPTDTQYF.

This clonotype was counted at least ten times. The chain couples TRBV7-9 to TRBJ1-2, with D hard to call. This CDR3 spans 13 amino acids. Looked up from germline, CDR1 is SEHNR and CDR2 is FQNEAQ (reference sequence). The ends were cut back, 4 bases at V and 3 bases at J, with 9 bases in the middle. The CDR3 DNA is TGTGCCAGCAGCTCTCCGGGTGACTATGGCTACACCTTC. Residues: CASSSPGDYGYTF.

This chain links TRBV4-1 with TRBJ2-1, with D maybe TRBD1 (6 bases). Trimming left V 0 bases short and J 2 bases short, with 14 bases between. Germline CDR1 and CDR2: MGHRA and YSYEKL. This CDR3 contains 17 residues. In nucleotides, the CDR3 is TGCGCCAGCAGCCAAGATAGGGGGACGGTTACCTACAATGAGCAGTTCTTC. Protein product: CASSQDRGTVTYNEQFF.

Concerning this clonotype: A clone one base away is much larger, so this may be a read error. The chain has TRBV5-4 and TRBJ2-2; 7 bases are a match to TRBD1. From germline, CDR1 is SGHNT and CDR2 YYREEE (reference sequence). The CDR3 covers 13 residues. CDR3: CDSIKQGTGELFF. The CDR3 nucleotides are TGTGACAGCATAAAACAGGGGACCGGGGAGCTGTTTTTT.

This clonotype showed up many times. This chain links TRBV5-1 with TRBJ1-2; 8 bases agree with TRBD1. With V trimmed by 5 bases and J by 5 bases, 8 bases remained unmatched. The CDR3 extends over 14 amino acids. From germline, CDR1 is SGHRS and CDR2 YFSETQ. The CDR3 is CASRTDRVRYGYTF. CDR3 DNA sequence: TGCGCCAGCAGAACGGACAGGGTGAGGTATGGCTACACCTTC.

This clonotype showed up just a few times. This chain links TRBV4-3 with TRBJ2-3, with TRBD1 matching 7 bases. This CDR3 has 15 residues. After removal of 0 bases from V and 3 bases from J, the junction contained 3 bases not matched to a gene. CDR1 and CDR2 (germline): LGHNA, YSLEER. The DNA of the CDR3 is TGCGCCAGCAGCCAAGAGAGGGGGCTAACAGATACGCAGTATTTT. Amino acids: CASSQERGLTDTQYF.

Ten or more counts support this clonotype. The chain's CDR3 is CSARDSAGAYNEQFF. DNA for the CDR3: TGCAGTGCTAGAGATTCTGCGGGGGCCTACAATGAGCAGTTCTTC. The chain is built from TRBV20-1 and TRBJ2-1, with 7 bases identical to TRBD2. Germline V gives CDR1 DFQATT, CDR2 SNEGSKA (reference sequence). CDR3 length: 15 amino acids. The V gene end was trimmed by 0 bases and the J gene end by 2 bases; junction bases not matched to a gene: 4.

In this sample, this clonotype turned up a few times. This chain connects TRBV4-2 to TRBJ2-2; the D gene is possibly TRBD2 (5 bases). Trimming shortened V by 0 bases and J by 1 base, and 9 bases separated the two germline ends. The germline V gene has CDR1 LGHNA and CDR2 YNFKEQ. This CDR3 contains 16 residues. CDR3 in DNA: TGTGCCAGCAGCCAAGACCGTACTAGGAACACCGGGGAGCTGTTTTTT. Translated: CASSQDRTRNTGELFF.

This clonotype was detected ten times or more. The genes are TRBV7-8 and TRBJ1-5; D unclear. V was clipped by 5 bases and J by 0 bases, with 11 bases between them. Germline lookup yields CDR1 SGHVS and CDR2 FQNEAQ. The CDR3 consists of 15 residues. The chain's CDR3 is CASSPKPDSNQPQHF. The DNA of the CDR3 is TGTGCCAGCAGCCCGAAGCCGGATAGCAATCAGCCCCAGCATTTT.

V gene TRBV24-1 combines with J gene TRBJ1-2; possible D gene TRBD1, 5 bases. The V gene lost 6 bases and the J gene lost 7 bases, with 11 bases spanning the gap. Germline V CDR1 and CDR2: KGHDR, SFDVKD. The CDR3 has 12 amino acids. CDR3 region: CATSRQGFGYTF. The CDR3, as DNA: TGTGCCACCAGTCGCCAGGGTTTTGGCTACACCTTC.

CDR3 residues: CASSFSPVGETQYF. In DNA, the CDR3 is TGTGCCAGCAGCTTTAGCCCGGTGGGGGAGACCCAGTACTTC. This chain uses TRBV7-2 with TRBJ2-5; D unclear. Per germline, CDR1 SGHTA and CDR2 FQGNSA. CDR3 length: 14 amino acids. V lost 3 bases and J 5 bases, leaving 13 bases between the germline ends.